Listed below are T cell receptor beta chains from one sample, sequenced in a study of shared clonotypes between healthy human individuals. Repertoires were generated with immunoSEQ multiplex PCR, while TCRdb's copy carries only in-frame clones and drops some. The sample contains 2 million to 2.5 million clones, almost 96% of which appear only once. The sample taken for sequencing was naive CD4+ T cells sorted from blood. These receptors came from a man between 18 and 35 years old in good health. CDR3s include the opening cysteine and the closing phenylalanine or tryptophan. D genes are given only for firm matches. Not every row has a clone size; where given, it reads once, few, many or a size class.

>TRBV18|.|TRBJ1-1|.
CASYEQGVSEAFF
TGTGCCAGCTACGAACAGGGCGTTTCTGAAGCTTTCTTT
>TRBV5-4|TRBD1|TRBJ1-2|.
CASSADRAVYGYTF
TGTGCCAGCAGCGCCGACAGGGCTGTGTATGGCTACACCTTC
>TRBV2|.|TRBJ2-7|.
CASSDQGTSYEQYF
TGTGCCAGCAGTGATCAGGGTACCTCCTACGAGCAGTACTTC
>TRBV27|.|TRBJ1-4|.
CASTGARFGEKLFF
TGTGCCAGCACGGGGGCGCGGTTTGGTGAAAAACTGTTTTTT
>TRBV5-1|.|TRBJ2-7|.
CASSLDASYEQYF
TGCGCCAGCAGCTTGGACGCCTCCTACGAGCAGTACTTC
>TRBV7-2|.|TRBJ2-7|.
CASSSPPDRLYEQYF
TGTGCCAGCAGCTCGCCTCCAGACAGACTATACGAGCAGTACTTC
>TRBV21-1|.|TRBJ1-5|.
CASSTRDPPSNQPQHF
TGTGCCAGCAGCACCCGGGACCCACCGAGCAATCAGCCCCAGCATTTT
>TRBV18|.|TRBJ1-5|.
CASSRTEDNQPQHF
TGTGCCAGCTCGCGGACAGAAGATAATCAGCCCCAGCATTTT
>TRBV5-6|.|TRBJ2-3|.
CASSVRRLSSTDTQYF
TGTGCCAGCAGCGTTAGAAGACTCTCTAGCACAGATACGCAGTATTTT
>TRBV4-1|TRBD2|TRBJ2-1|.
CASSSSLAGEYNEQFF
TGCGCCAGCAGCTCAAGCCTAGCGGGGGAATACAATGAGCAGTTCTTC
>TRBV7-9|.|TRBJ2-7|.
CASGGFGPHEQYF
TGTGCCAGCGGGGGCTTCGGGCCTCACGAGCAGTACTTC
>TRBV7-8|.|TRBJ1-2|.
CASSLGPASGYTF
TGTGCCAGCAGCTTAGGACCGGCCAGCGGCTACACCTTC
>TRBV18|TRBD2|TRBJ2-3|once
CASSPGQVAGGPGTDTQYF
TGTGCCAGCTCACCGGGGCAGGTAGCGGGAGGGCCGGGGACAGATACGCAGTATTTT
>TRBV4-3|.|TRBJ2-5|.
CASSQDPGGWETQYF
TGCGCCAGCAGCCAAGATCCAGGAGGGTGGGAGACCCAGTACTTC
>TRBV15|.|TRBJ1-6|.
CATSREAGIRISPLHF
TGTGCCACCAGCAGAGAGGCGGGCATAAGGATTTCACCCCTCCACTTT
>TRBV5-1|TRBD1|TRBJ1-1|.
CASSLPGQLNTEAFF
TGCGCCAGCAGCTTGCCGGGACAGCTGAACACTGAAGCTTTCTTT
>TRBV18|TRBD1|TRBJ2-7|.
CASSTTGDEQYF
TGTGCCAGCTCAACCACAGGGGACGAGCAGTACTTC
>TRBV2|TRBD1|TRBJ2-7|.
CASSVPGQGYEQYF
TGTGCCAGCAGTGTACCGGGACAGGGCTACGAGCAGTACTTC
>TRBV19|TRBD2|TRBJ2-5|once
CASSTSGLASETQYF
TGTGCCAGTAGTACTTCTGGACTAGCCTCGGAGACCCAGTACTTC
>TRBV7-9|.|TRBJ2-3|.
CASSIRLNPPDTQYF
TGTGCCAGCAGCATCAGACTCAATCCACCAGATACGCAGTATTTT
>TRBV5-6|TRBD1|TRBJ2-2|.
CASSRDRANTGELFF
TGTGCCAGCAGCCGGGACAGGGCGAACACCGGGGAGCTGTTTTTT
>TRBV10-2|TRBD1|TRBJ2-7|.
CASRQGQVTVYEQYF
TGCGCCAGCAGGCAGGGACAGGTCACTGTCTACGAGCAGTACTTC
>TRBV28|.|TRBJ2-7|.
CASSRGDRLNEQYF
TGTGCCAGCAGTCGGGGGGACAGGCTAAACGAGCAGTACTTC
>TRBV30|.|TRBJ1-4|.
CAWTPGPEKLFF
TGTGCCTGGACTCCCGGGCCCGAAAAACTGTTTTTT
>TRBV27|.|TRBJ2-3|.
CASTPTLYTSTDTQYF
TGTGCCAGCACGCCTACCCTCTATACTAGCACAGATACGCAGTATTTT
>TRBV7-2|TRBD2|TRBJ2-7|.
CASSLRGLAGTYEQYF
TGTGCCAGCAGCTTACGCGGACTAGCGGGAACTTACGAGCAGTACTTC
>TRBV5-1|.|TRBJ2-3|.
CASRLQDTDTQYF
TGCGCCAGCAGGCTACAGGACACAGATACGCAGTATTTT